Reported below is one T cell receptor beta chain. Its antigen remains unidentified. The data were obtained in a study of graft-versus-host responses after intestinal transplantation. Regarding the study as a whole: The marrow of recipients harbored GvH clones, and ileum or blood showed some of them first.

Trimming at V came to 0 bases and at J to 2 bases, leaving 4 bases not matched to a gene. CDR3 length: 16 residues. The V gene's germline CDR1 is SEHNR and CDR2 FQNEAQ (reference sequence). Libraries were prepared by immunoSEQ multiplex PCR; TCRdb keeps only in-frame clonotypes and omits some of them. The table includes roughly 96,000 clones, about 91% detected once. The sequencing used unstimulated CD8+ T cells sorted from spleen or lymph node cells, collected before intestinal transplant. This clonotype originated in a human donor who received an intestinal transplant. The V call is TRBV7-9, the J call TRBJ2-3; 8 bases align to TRBD2. The CDR3 protein is CASSLAEREPTDTQYF. As DNA, the CDR3 is TGTGCCAGCAGCTTAGCGGAGCGGGAGCCCACAGATACGCAGTATTTT.